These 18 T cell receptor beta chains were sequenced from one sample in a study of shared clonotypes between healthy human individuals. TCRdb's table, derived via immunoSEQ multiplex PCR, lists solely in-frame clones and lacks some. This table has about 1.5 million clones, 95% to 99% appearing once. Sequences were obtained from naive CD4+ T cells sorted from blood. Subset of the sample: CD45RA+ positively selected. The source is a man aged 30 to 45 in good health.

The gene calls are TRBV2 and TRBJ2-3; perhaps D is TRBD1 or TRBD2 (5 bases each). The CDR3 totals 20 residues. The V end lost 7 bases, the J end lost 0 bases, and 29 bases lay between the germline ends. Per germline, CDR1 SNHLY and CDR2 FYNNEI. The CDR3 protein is CASIKRDPFRGYTSTDTQYF. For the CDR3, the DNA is TGTGCCAGCATAAAGAGGGACCCATTCCGCGGATACACTAGCACAGATACGCAGTATTTT.

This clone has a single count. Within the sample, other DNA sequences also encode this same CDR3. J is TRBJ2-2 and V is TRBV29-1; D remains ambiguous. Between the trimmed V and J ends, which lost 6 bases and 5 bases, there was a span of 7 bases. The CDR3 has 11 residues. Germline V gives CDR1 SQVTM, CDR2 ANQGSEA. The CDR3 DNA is TGCAGCGTGGCCCAAACCGGGGAGCTGTTTTTT. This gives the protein CSVAQTGELFF.

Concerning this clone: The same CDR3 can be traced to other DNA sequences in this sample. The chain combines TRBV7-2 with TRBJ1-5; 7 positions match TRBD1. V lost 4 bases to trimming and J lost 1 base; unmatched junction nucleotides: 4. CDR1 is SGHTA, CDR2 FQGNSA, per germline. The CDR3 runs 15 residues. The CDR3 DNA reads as TGTGCCAGCAGCTCGGGACAGCTGAGCAATCAGCCCCAGCATTTT. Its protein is CASSSGQLSNQPQHF.

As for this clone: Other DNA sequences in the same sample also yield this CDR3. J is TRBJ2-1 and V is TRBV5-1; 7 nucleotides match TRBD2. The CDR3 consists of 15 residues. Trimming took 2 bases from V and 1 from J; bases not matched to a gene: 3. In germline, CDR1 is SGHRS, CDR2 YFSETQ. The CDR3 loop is CASSLGGSSYNEQFF. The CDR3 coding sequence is TGCGCCAGCAGCTTAGGCGGGAGTTCCTACAATGAGCAGTTCTTC.

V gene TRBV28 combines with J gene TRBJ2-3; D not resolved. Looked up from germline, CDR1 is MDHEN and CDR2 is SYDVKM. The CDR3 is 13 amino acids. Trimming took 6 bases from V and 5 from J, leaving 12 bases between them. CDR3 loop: CASSLRVQDTQYF. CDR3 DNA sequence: TGTGCCAGCAGCTTAAGGGTGCAAGATACGCAGTATTTT.

The CDR3 here is CASSRNPGTSSYEQYF. As DNA, the CDR3 is TGTGCCAGCAGTAGAAACCCCGGGACAAGCTCCTACGAGCAGTACTTC. The genes are TRBV6-4 and TRBJ2-7, with TRBD1 as a possible D gene (6 bases). CDR3 length equals 16 residues. Trimming stripped 5 bases from V and 0 bases from J, with 17 bases between. CDR1 is MRHNA, CDR2 SNTAGT, per germline.

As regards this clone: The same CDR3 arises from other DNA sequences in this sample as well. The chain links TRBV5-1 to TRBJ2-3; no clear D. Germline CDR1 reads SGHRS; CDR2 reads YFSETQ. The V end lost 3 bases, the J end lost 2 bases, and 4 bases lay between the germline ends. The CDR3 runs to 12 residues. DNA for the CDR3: TGCGCCAGCAGCTCCCCCACAGATACGCAGTATTTT. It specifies CASSSPTDTQYF.

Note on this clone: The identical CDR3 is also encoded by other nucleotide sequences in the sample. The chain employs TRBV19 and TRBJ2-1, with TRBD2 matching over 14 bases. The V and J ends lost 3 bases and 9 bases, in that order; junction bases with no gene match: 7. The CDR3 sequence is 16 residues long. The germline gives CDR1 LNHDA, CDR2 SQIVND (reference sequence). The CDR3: CASSIRLAGGPGEQFF. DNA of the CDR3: TGTGCCAGTAGTATCAGACTAGCGGGAGGGCCCGGTGAGCAGTTCTTC.

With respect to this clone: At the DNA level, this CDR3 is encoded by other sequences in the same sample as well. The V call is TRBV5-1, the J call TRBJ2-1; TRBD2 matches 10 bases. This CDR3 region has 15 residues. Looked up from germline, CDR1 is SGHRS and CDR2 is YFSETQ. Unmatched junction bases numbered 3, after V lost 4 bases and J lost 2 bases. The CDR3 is CASSTTSGAYNEQFF. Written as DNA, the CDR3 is TGCGCCAGCAGCACAACTAGCGGGGCCTACAATGAGCAGTTCTTC. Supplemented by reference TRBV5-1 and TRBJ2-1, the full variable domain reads KAGVTQTPRYLIKTRGQQVTLSCSPISGHRSVSWYQQTPGQGLQFLFEYFSETQRNKGNFPGRFSGRQFSNSRSEMNVSTLELGDSALYLCASSTTSGAYNEQFFGPGTRLTVL.

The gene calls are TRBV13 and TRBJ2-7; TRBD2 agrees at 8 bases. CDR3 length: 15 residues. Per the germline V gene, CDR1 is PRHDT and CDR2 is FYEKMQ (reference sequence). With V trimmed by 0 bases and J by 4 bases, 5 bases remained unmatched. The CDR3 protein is CASSLGGRASYEQYF. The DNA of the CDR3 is TGTGCCAGCAGCTTAGGCGGGAGGGCCTCGTACGAGCAGTACTTC.

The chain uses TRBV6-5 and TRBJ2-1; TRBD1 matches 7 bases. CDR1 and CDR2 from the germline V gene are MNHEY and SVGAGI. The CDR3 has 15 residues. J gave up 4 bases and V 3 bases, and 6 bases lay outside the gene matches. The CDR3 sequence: CASSYVLGQYNEQFF. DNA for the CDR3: TGTGCCAGCAGTTATGTACTGGGACAGTACAATGAGCAGTTCTTC.

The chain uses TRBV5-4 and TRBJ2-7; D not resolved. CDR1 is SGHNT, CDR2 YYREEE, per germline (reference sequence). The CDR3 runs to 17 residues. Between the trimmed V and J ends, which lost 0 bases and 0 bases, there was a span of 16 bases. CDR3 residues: CASSLELPGRSSYEQYF. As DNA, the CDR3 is TGTGCCAGCAGCTTGGAGTTGCCGGGCCGAAGCTCCTACGAGCAGTACTTC.

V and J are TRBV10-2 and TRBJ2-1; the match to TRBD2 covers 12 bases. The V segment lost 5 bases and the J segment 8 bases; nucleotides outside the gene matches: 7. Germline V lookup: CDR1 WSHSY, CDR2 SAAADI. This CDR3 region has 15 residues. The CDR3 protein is CASSLAGGPTYEQFF. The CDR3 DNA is TGCGCCAGCAGTCTAGCGGGAGGGCCAACTTATGAGCAGTTCTTC.

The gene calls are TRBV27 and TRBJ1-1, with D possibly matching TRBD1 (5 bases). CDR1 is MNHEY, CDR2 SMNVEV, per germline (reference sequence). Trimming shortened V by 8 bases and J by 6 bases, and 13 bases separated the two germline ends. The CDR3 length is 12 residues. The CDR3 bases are TGTGCCAGCGGACTATTACAGGCTGAAGCTTTCTTT. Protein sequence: CASGLLQAEAFF.

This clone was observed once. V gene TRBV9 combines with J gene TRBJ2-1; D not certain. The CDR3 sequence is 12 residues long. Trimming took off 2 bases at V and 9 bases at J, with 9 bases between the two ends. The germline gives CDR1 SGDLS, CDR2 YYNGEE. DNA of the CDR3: TGTGCCAGCAGCGTTAGAGTGGGTGAGCAGTTCTTC. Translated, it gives CASSVRVGEQFF.

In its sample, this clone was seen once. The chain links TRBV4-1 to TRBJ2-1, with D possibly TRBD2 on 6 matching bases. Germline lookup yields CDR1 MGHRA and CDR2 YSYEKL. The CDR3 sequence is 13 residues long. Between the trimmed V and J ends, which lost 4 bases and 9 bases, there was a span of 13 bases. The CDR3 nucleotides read TGCGCCAGCAGCCCGGAGGGCCTTGGTGAGCAGTTCTTC. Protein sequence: CASSPEGLGEQFF.

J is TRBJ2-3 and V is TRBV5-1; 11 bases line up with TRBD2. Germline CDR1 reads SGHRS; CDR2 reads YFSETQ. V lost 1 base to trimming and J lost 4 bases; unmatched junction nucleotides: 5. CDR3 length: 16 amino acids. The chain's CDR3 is CASSLTSGSGADTQYF. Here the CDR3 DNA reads TGCGCCAGCAGCTTGACTAGCGGGAGTGGGGCAGATACGCAGTATTTT.

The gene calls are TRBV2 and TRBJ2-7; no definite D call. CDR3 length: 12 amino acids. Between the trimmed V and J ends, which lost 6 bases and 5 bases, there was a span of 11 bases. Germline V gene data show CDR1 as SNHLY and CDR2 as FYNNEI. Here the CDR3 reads CASRPDGHEQYF. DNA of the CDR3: TGTGCCAGCAGACCGGACGGCCACGAGCAGTACTTC. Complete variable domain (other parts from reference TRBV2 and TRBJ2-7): EPEVTQTPSHQVTQMGQEVILRCVPISNHLYFYWYRQILGQKVEFLVSFYNNEISEKSEIFDDQFSVERPDGSNFTLKIRSTKLEDSAMYFCASRPDGHEQYFGPGTRLTVT.